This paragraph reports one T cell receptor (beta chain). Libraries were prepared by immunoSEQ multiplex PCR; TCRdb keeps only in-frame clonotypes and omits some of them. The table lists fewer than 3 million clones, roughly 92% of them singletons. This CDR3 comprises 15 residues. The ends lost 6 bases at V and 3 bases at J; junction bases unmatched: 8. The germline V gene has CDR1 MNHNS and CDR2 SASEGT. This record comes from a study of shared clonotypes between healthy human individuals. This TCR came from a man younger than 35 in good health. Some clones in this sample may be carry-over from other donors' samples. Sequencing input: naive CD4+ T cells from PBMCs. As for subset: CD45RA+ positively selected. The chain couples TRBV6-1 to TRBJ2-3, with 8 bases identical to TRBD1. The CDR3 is CASRGKDRATDTQYF. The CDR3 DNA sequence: TGTGCCAGCAGAGGCAAGGACAGGGCTACAGATACGCAGTATTTT.